Listed below are T cell receptor beta chains from one sample, sequenced in a study of blood T cells in healthy people across ages. TCRdb ran MiXCR on the 5' RACE reads and lists one entry per CDR3 protein. The sample lists hundreds of thousands of distinct CDR3 sequences, about 25% occurring once. This sample was shared with a second study, whose subject was T cells of mothers and their children.

Sequencing input: blood. These receptors all come from a boy between 10 and 17 years old in good health. The CDR3 runs from the conserved cysteine through the conserved F or W. D genes are given only for firm matches. Only some rows state a clone size, as once, few, many or a class for expanded clones.

j_gene | d_gene | len | v_gene | abundance | CDR3nt | CDR3aa
TRBJ2-3 | - | 15 | TRBV6-1 | - | TGTGCCAGCAGTGGCGGGGGCCCTAGCACAGATACGCAGTATTTT | CASSGGGPSTDTQYF
TRBJ2-1 | - | 17 | TRBV5-1 | - | TGCGCCAGCAGCTTGGACCCTCTGCGTAGCTCCTACAATGAGCAGTTCTTC | CASSLDPLRSSYNEQFF
TRBJ2-3 | TRBD2 | 16 | TRBV27 | few | TGTGCCAGCAGTTTAACCAGCGGGATAATCACAGATACGCAGTATTTT | CASSLTSGIITDTQYF
TRBJ2-1 | - | 14 | TRBV10-3 | - | TGTGCCACGGGGGGGCAGGGGGCGATCAATGAGCAGTTCTTC | CATGGQGAINEQFF
TRBJ1-3 | - | 14 | TRBV7-2 | - | TGTGCCAGCAGCTTAGGACAAATTGGAAACACCATATATTTT | CASSLGQIGNTIYF
TRBJ1-5 | - | 16 | TRBV28 | few | TGTGCCAGCAGCTCATCCGGGACGGGCCTTAATCAGCCCCAGCATTTT | CASSSSGTGLNQPQHF
TRBJ2-5 | TRBD2 | 18 | TRBV7-2 | - | TGTGCCAGCAGCGTGCCGGGACTAGCGGGGTCGTACCAAGAGACCCAGTACTTC | CASSVPGLAGSYQETQYF
TRBJ1-1 | - | 12 | TRBV29-1 | - | TGCAGCGCCGGGTCGTTGAACACTGAAGCTTTCTTT | CSAGSLNTEAFF
TRBJ2-4 | - | 14 | TRBV2 | - | TGTGCCAGCAGTGAAGGGTTTGCCAAAAACATTCAGTACTTC | CASSEGFAKNIQYF
TRBJ2-3 | - | 17 | TRBV3-1 | - | TGTGCCAGCAGCCAAGAGAGCAGGGGATTATACACAGATACGCAGTATTTT | CASSQESRGLYTDTQYF
TRBJ2-7 | - | 15 | TRBV5-5 | few | TGTGCCAGCAGCCCGGGTCCGGGTAGAGGCTACGAGCAGTACTTC | CASSPGPGRGYEQYF
TRBJ1-1 | TRBD1 | 15 | TRBV9 | few | TGTGCCAGCAGCGTCCAGGGACAGATGAACACTGAAGCTTTCTTT | CASSVQGQMNTEAFF
TRBJ1-1 | - | 13 | TRBV5-6 | - | TGTGCCAGCAGTTGGGACACGAACACTGAAGCTTTCTTT | CASSWDTNTEAFF
TRBJ2-4 | - | 12 | TRBV12-3/TRBV12-4 | - | TGTGCCAGCAGCCCTCGAGTGGACATTCAGTACTTC | CASSPRVDIQYF
TRBJ2-1 | - | 13 | TRBV5-1 | - | TGCGCCAGCAGCGGGCGACAGTACAATGAGCAGTTCTTC | CASSGRQYNEQFF
TRBJ1-1 | TRBD1 | 14 | TRBV4-1 | - | TGCGCCAGCAGCTGGGGACAGGGGGCGTACGAAGCTTTCTTT | CASSWGQGAYEAFF
TRBJ2-2 | - | 12 | TRBV10-3 | few | TGTGCCACTACAGGGTCCACCGGGGAGCTGTTTTTT | CATTGSTGELFF
TRBJ1-2 | - | 13 | TRBV7-9 | few | TGTGCCAGCACCCTCGGGGGCATCTATGGCTACACCTTC | CASTLGGIYGYTF
TRBJ2-5 | TRBD2 | 14 | TRBV7-2 | many | TGTGCCAGCAGCCCGGGAGGGCTACAAGAGACCCAGTACTTC | CASSPGGLQETQYF
TRBJ1-2 | - | 15 | TRBV7-9 | - | TGTGCCAGCAGCTTAGAGTTAACAGCTCACTATGGCTACACCTTC | CASSLELTAHYGYTF
TRBJ2-1 | TRBD2 | 15 | TRBV20-1 | - | TGCAGTGCTAGTATAGCGGGGGGGCCTTACAATGAGCAGTTCTTC | CSASIAGGPYNEQFF
TRBJ2-5 | - | 13 | TRBV29-1 | - | TGCAGCGTTGGTTCGTGGATACAAGAGACCCAGTACTTC | CSVGSWIQETQYF
TRBJ2-7 | - | 14 | TRBV25-1 | few | TGTGCCAGCAGTCCAGCCTGGAGCTCCTACGAGCAGTACTTC | CASSPAWSSYEQYF
TRBJ2-1 | - | 14 | TRBV10-3 | few | TGTGCCATCAGTGCTGGAGTAGAGTACAATGAGCAGTTCTTC | CAISAGVEYNEQFF
TRBJ2-7 | TRBD1 | 15 | TRBV18 | - | TGTGCCAGCTCACTTAGCGACAGGGGAACCTACGAGCAGTACTTC | CASSLSDRGTYEQYF
TRBJ2-1 | - | 14 | TRBV27 | - | TGTGCCAGCAGTATGACTCAGGGAGGCAATGAGCAGTTCTTC | CASSMTQGGNEQFF
TRBJ2-7 | TRBD2 | 15 | TRBV4-1 | few | TGCGCCAGCAGCCAATTAACCAGCGGGAGTAGCGAGCAGTACTTC | CASSQLTSGSSEQYF
TRBJ2-5 | - | 16 | TRBV6-6 | few | TGTGCCAGCAGTTACTCCCGGGTCGGGGTACGGTGCGAGCAGTGCTTC | CASSYSRVGVRCEQCF
TRBJ1-4 | - | 13 | TRBV20-1 | - | TGCAGTGCTAGGCAGACGGCCGGTGAAAAACTGTTTTTT | CSARQTAGEKLFF
TRBJ2-7 | - | 16 | TRBV3-1 | - | TGTGCCAGCAGCCAAGCTCCCCTTCGGGGCGCATACGAGCAGTACTTC | CASSQAPLRGAYEQYF
TRBJ2-5 | - | 16 | TRBV12-3/TRBV12-4 | - | TGTGCCAGCAGTATTTCAGCGGGCGCCTATAAAGAGACCCAGTACTTC | CASSISAGAYKETQYF
TRBJ1-5 | TRBD1 | 19 | TRBV5-1 | - | TGCGCCAGCAGCAGCGAAATAGGGGACAGGAAATCGAGCAATCAGCCCCAGCATTTT | CASSSEIGDRKSSNQPQHF
TRBJ2-7 | TRBD2 | 15 | TRBV4-1 | few | TGCGCCAGCACCCAATTCCTAGCGGGGACCTACGAGCAGTACTTC | CASTQFLAGTYEQYF
TRBJ2-5 | - | 14 | TRBV29-1 | few | TGCAGCGTTGAAAGTCAGAGGTCCGGGGAGACCCAGTACTTC | CSVESQRSGETQYF
TRBJ1-2 | TRBD1 | 14 | TRBV5-1 | - | TGCGCCAGCAGCGAGGGACAGGGGCTTGAAGGCTACACCTTC | CASSEGQGLEGYTF
TRBJ2-1 | TRBD2 | 14 | TRBV19 | few | TGTGCCAGTAGAGCTCTAGCGGGGGACGGGGAGCAGTTCTTC | CASRALAGDGEQFF
TRBJ1-1 | - | 13 | TRBV9 | - | TGTGCCAGCAGCCCCTCAGGGATCACTGAAGCTTTCTTT | CASSPSGITEAFF
TRBJ1-1 | - | 15 | TRBV27 | few | TGTGCCAGCAGTTTATCGTTCAGGGGCGGCACTGAAGCTTTCTTT | CASSLSFRGGTEAFF
TRBJ2-3 | - | 13 | TRBV6-5 | - | TGTGCCAGCAGTTATACAGACACAGATACGCAGTATTTT | CASSYTDTDTQYF
TRBJ1-2 | - | 16 | TRBV7-9 | - | TGTGCCAGCAGCTTAGCGACTGGGCAGGGGAACTATGGCTACACCTTC | CASSLATGQGNYGYTF
TRBJ2-3 | - | 14 | TRBV12-3/TRBV12-4 | - | TGTGCCAGCAGCCCCCGGGGGTTCACAGATACGCAGTATTTT | CASSPRGFTDTQYF
TRBJ2-3 | - | 16 | TRBV7-3 | - | TGTGCCAGCAGCCCCGAGATTGTGCCTGGCACAGATACGCAGTATTTT | CASSPEIVPGTDTQYF
TRBJ2-7 | - | 12 | TRBV6-1 | - | TGTGCCAGCAGGGAATTCCCCTACGAGCAGTACTTC | CASREFPYEQYF
TRBJ1-2 | - | 17 | TRBV27 | few | TGTGCCAGCAGTTTATCTCTGTATCAGGCAGATCGGAGAGGCTACACCTTC | CASSLSLYQADRRGYTF
TRBJ2-5 | - | 11 | TRBV20-1 | few | TGCAGTGCTAGAGCTCAGGGGACCCAGTACTTC | CSARAQGTQYF
TRBJ1-4 | - | 13 | TRBV7-9 | - | TGTGCCAGCAGCTCACGAAATAATGAAAAACTGTTTTTT | CASSSRNNEKLFF
TRBJ2-1 | TRBD2 | 16 | TRBV3-1 | - | TGTGCCAGCAGCCGAGATAGCGCGGGAGACTACAATGAGCAGTTCTTC | CASSRDSAGDYNEQFF
TRBJ2-7 | - | 12 | TRBV29-1 | few | TGCAGCGTCCACGAGGGGCCCTACGAGCAGTACTTC | CSVHEGPYEQYF
TRBJ1-2 | TRBD1 | 17 | TRBV5-6 | few | TGTGCCAGCAGCTCAAAAACCGACAGGGGGCGGAACTATGGCTACACCTTC | CASSSKTDRGRNYGYTF
TRBJ2-5 | TRBD1 | 15 | TRBV14 | few | TGTGCCAGCAGCCAAGTGACAGGGTGGCAAGAGACCCAGTACTTC | CASSQVTGWQETQYF